This T cell receptor beta chain was documented in a study of T cell repertoires in cytomegalovirus infection. V lost 0 bases and J lost 4; bases outside the gene matches: 8. The CDR3 has 16 residues. Per the germline V gene, CDR1 is SGHRS and CDR2 is YFSETQ. TCRdb passed the reads through MiXCR, listing each CDR3 protein once. This table has hundreds of thousands of distinct CDR3 sequences, 33% appearing once. A remark on this clonotype: Antigen specificity is unknown.

The material sequenced was cultured PBMCs, taken from culture after CMV antigen stimulation. The V gene is TRBV5-1, the J gene TRBJ2-3; TRBD1 matches 7 bases. This TCR derives from a human donor in good health (CMV status not recorded). Some clones in this sample may be carry-over from other donors' samples. CDR3 nucleotide sequence: TGCGCCAGCAGCTTGGCCCCCAGGGGGACCCCAGATACGCAGTATTTT. As protein: CASSLAPRGTPDTQYF.